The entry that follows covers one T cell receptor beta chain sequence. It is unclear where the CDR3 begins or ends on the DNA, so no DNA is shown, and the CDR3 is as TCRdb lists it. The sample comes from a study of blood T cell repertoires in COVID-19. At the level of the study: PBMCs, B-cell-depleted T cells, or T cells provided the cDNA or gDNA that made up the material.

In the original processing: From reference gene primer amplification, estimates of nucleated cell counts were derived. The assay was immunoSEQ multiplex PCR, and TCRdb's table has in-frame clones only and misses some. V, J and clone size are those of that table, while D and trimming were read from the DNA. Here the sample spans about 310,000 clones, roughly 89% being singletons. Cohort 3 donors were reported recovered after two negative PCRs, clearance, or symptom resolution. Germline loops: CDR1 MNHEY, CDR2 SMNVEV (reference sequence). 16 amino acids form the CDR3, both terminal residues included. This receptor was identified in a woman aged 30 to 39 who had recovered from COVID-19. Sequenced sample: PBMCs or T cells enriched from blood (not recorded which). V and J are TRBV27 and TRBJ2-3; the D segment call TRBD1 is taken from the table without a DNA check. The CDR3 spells CASSLEREQGTDTQYF.